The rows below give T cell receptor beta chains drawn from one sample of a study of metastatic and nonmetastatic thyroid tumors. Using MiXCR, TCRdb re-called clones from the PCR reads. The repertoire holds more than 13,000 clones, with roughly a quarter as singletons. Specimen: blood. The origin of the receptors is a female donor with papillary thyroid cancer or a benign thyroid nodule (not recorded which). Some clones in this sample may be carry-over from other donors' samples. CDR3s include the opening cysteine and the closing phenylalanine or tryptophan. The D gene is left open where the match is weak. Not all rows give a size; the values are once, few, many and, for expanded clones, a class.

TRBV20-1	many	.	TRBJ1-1	TGCAGTGGTCGATCCGGGACTGAAGCTTTCTTT	CSGRSGTEAFF
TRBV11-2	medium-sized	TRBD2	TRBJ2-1	TGTGCCAGCAGTCTTTCTAGCGGCAATGAGCAGTTCTTC	CASSLSSGNEQFF
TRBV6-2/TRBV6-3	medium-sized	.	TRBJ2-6	TGTGCCAGCAGTTACAGCTCTGGGGCCAACGTCCTGACTTTC	CASSYSSGANVLTF
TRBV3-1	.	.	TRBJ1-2	TGTGCCAGCAGCCAAGATCTAAGTCGGGCCTACACCTTC	CASSQDLSRAYTF
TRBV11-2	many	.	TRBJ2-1	TGTGCCAGCAGCTTAGTTCAGGGCCGGGGTGAGCAGTTCTTC	CASSLVQGRGEQFF
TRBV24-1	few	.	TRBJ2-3	TGCGCCACCAGTGTAAAGGGGGGAATCACATATACGCAGTATTTT	CATSVKGGITYTQYF
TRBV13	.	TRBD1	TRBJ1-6	TGTGCCAGCAGCCGGGACAGGTCTAATTCACCCCTCCACTTT	CASSRDRSNSPLHF
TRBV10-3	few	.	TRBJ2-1	TGTGCCATCAGTGAGTGCTCGGTAGACAATGAGCAGTTCTTC	CAISECSVDNEQFF
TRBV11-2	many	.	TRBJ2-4	TGTGCCAGCAGCTGGACAAAAAACATTCAGTACTTC	CASSWTKNIQYF
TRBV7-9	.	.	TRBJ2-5	TGTGCCAGCAGTCTTCTGGAGGCCCAAGAGACCCAGTACTTC	CASSLLEAQETQYF
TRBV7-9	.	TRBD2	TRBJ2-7	TGTGCCAGCAGCTTAGCGGGGGGGTCCTACGAGCAGTACTTC	CASSLAGGSYEQYF
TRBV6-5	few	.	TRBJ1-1	TGTGCCAGCAGTGTCTCGGAAACTGAAGCTTTCTTT	CASSVSETEAFF
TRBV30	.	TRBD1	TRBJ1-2	TGTGCCTGGAGGGGCCAGGGGGCGGGTGGCTACACCTTC	CAWRGQGAGGYTF
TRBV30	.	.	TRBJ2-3	TGTGCATGGGGGACCCCAGGCGCAGATACGCAGTATTTT	CAWGTPGADTQYF
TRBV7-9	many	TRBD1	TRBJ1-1	TGTGCCAGCAGCGGACTGAGGGGGCCAGAAGCTTTCTTT	CASSGLRGPEAFF
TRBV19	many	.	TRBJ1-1	TGTGCCAGTAACGAGGGCGGAACAGGTGAAGCTTTCTTT	CASNEGGTGEAFF
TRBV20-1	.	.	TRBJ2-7	TGCAGTGCCACGACAGGTGTTACCTACGAGCAGTACTTC	CSATTGVTYEQYF
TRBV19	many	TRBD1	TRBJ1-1	TGTGCCAGTAAAGGACGCGACAGGGGGTCGAACACTGAAGCTTTCTTT	CASKGRDRGSNTEAFF
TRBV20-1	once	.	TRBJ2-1	TGCAGTGCTAGAGATCCCGGCGGACTCATCTTAAATGAGCAGTTCTTC	CSARDPGGLILNEQFF
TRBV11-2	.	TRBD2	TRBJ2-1	TGTGCCAGCAGCTCCATAGCGGGAGTCTACAATGAGCAGTTCTTC	CASSSIAGVYNEQFF
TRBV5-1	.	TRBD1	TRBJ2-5	TGCGCCAGCAGCTTGTCTGGGACAGGGGTCCAAGAGACCCAGTACTTC	CASSLSGTGVQETQYF
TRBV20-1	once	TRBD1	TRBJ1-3	TGCAGTGCTACCCGTGGGACAGGGCCCTCTGGAAACACCATATATTTT	CSATRGTGPSGNTIYF
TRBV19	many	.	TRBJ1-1	TGTGCCAGTAGACCCCAGGGAAATACGAACACTGAAGCTTTCTTT	CASRPQGNTNTEAFF
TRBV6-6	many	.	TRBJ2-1	TGTGCCAGCAGTACAAGATCCACCGGGACTCAACAAGCCTACAATGAGCAGTTCTTC	CASSTRSTGTQQAYNEQFF
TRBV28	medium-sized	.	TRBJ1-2	TGTGCCAGCAGATTTCACAGTGGGTCCTATGGCTACACCTTC	CASRFHSGSYGYTF
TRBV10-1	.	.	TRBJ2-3	TGCGCCAGCAGAAAATCCGTACCGGCCACAGATACGCAGTATTTT	CASRKSVPATDTQYF
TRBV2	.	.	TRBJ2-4	TGTGCCAGCGGTAGAGAAAACATTCAGTACTTC	CASGRENIQYF
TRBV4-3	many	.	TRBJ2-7	TGCGCCAGCAGCCAATTAAGCGGTCCCTACGAGCAGTACTTC	CASSQLSGPYEQYF
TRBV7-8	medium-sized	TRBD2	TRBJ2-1	TGTGCCAGCAGCTTAGTAACTAGCGGGGGGGCGTATGAGCAGTTCTTC	CASSLVTSGGAYEQFF
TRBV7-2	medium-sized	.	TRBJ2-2	TGTGCCAGCAGCCCCGACAGCGTTAACACCGGGGAGCTGTTTTTT	CASSPDSVNTGELFF
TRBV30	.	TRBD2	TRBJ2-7	TGTGCCTGGAGTGAAGGAGGACTAGCTCGCGAGCAGTACTTC	CAWSEGGLAREQYF
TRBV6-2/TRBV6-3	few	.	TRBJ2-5	TGTGCCAGCAGTTACTCAGCGGCCCAAGAGACCCAGTACTTC	CASSYSAAQETQYF
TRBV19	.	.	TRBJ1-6	TGTGCCAGTAGTATAGATGGGGTACCCCTCCACTTT	CASSIDGVPLHF
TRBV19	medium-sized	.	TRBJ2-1	TGTGCCAGTAGTATAGTCAATACTAGTCCCCAGTTCTTC	CASSIVNTSPQFF
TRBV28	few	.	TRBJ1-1	TGTGCCAGCAGCCCTTTTTCGGGTGAAGCTTTCTTT	CASSPFSGEAFF
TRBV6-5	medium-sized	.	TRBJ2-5	TGTGCCAGCAGTTACTCGATATGGGCGGAGACCCAGTACTTC	CASSYSIWAETQYF
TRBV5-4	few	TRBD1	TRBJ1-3	TGTGCCAGCAGCACGAACAGGGGGGACTCTGGAAACACCATATATTTT	CASSTNRGDSGNTIYF
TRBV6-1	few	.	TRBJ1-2	TGTGCCAGCAGCCTCGAAGGGGCCCTCAACTATGGCTACACCTTC	CASSLEGALNYGYTF
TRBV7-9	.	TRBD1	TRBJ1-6	TGTGCCAGCAGCTTAAGGGGGACAGATAATTCACCCCTCCACTTT	CASSLRGTDNSPLHF